This T cell receptor beta chain was sequenced for a study of vaccination and CD4 T cells after COVID-19 (dated by TCRdb to 2021 to 2024). At the level of the whole study: Convalescent patients had a positive SARS-CoV-2 result on nasal swab PCR, and of these patients, nine had mild disease and one had severe disease. In the convalescent cohort there were six males and four females, among whom were two Hispanic individuals, seven Caucasians, two Asians and one multiracial person. Participants got two doses of the Pfizer-BioNTech BNT162b2 vaccine (n=8) or two doses of the Moderna mRNA-1273 vaccine (n=2). Post-COVID blood samples from convalescent patients were collected a median of around 100 days after diagnosis, with a range of 35 to 161 days. Post-vaccine blood samples were collected a median of about 72 days after the second vaccine dose, ranging from 14 to 241 days. The spike-specific CD4+ TCR repertoire was compared before and after mRNA vaccination in approximately ten COVID-19 convalescent patients and several infection-naive healthy vaccine recipients. General study outcomes and caveats: The number of convalescent patients in the study was relatively small, and the study did not examine early timepoints following natural infection. Although the median number of SARS-CoV-2-reactive clonotypes went up from roughly 19 after infection to 30 to 45 after vaccination, the increase was not significant. In convalescent patients, nearly all vaccine-specific clones (304 of 307) were found to be mono-reactive for SARS-CoV-2 spike rather than cross-reactive with common cold coronaviruses. Among the post-vaccine SARS-CoV-2-reactive clones in convalescent patients, a median 86.3% showed up only after vaccination, which suggests vaccine-specific priming.

Libraries were constructed by PCR. TCRdb lists the instrument as Illumina iSeq 100. The original pipeline was this. Non-productive sequences were removed, and CDR3s not starting with C, not ending with F or W, or shorter than 7 amino acids were discarded. Levenshtein distances (stringdist) and unrooted phylogenetic trees (ape) in R version 3.6.1 were used to assess CDR3 homology. TCRdb cleaned the public reads at Q25 with fastp, built clones with MiXCR and kept in-frame beta chains. Here each entry gathers all rows of one CDR3 protein and keeps the most common genes and DNA. These V and J calls are TCRdb output, not the study's own analysis. Within this sample are some 22,000 distinct CDR3 sequences, with about 54% of them counted one time only. Approximately 1% of the sample is in the top ten clones. Only a few counts were recorded for this clonotype. What antigen it recognizes has not been identified. No clone much larger than this one lies a single base away; base qualities are absent.

The convalescent patients' positive SARS-CoV-2 PCR tests fell between March and December 2020, which was before the Alpha, Beta and Delta variants emerged in the United States. PBMCs were separated from whole blood using Ficoll-Paque Plus gradient centrifugation and then either used fresh or cryopreserved at -140C. Deletion took 11 bases off V and 4 bases off J, with a span of 18 bases between the germline ends. Taken from cysteine to phenylalanine, the CDR3 has 14 residues. Just the 42-base CDR3 DNA is kept, in frame starting at base 1. CDR1 and CDR2 (MDHEN, SYDVKM) derive from the germline V gene.

The source material was CD4+ T cells from blood, sampled before SARS-CoV-2 vaccination. The chain was built from TRBV28 and TRBJ1-5, with the D gene not clear enough to name. The TCR comes from a human donor who had recovered from COVID-19. CDR3 loop: CAAKTVLGNQPQHF. The DNA sequence is given as TGTGCCGCCAAGACCGTCTTGGGGAATCAGCCCCAGCATTTT.